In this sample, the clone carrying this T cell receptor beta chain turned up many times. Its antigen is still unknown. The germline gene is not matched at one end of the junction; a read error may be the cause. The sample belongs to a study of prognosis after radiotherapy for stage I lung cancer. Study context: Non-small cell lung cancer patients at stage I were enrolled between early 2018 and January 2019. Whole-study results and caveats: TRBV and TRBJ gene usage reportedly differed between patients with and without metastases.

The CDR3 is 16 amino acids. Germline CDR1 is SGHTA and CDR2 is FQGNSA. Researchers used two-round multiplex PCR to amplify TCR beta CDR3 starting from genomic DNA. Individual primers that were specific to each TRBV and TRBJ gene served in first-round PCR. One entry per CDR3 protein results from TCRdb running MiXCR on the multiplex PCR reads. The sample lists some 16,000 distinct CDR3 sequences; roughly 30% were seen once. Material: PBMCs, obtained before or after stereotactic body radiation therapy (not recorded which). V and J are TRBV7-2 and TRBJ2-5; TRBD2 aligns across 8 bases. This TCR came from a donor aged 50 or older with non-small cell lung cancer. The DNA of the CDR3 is TGTGCCAGCAGCATAGCCCCGGGACTAGTTTCAGAGACCCAGTACTTC. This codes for CASSIAPGLVSETQYF. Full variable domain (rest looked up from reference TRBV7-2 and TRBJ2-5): GAGVSQSPSNKVTEKGKDVELRCDPISGHTALYWYRQSLGQGLEFLIYFQGNSAPDKSGLPSDRFSAERTGGSVSTLTIQRTQQEDSAVYLCASSIAPGLVSETQYFGPGTRLLVL.